Listed below are T cell receptor beta chains from one sample, sequenced in a study of early T cells in non-severe SARS-CoV-2 infection. TCRdb fed the 5' RACE reads into MiXCR, producing one record per CDR3 protein. The table lists tens of thousands of distinct CDR3 sequences, under 15% of them singletons. The material sequenced was whole blood, taken at baseline. All receptors come from an adult who was a healthcare worker with PCR-confirmed SARS-CoV-2 infection or an uninfected control (not recorded which). Each CDR3 is given with its conserved first and last residue. Each record gives: CDR3 length, clone size, D gene, V gene, J gene, CDR3 protein, CDR3 DNA. The D gene is left open where the match is weak. Some rows mark clone size as missing; the rest say once, few, many or name a class of expanded clone.

14	few	TRBD1	TRBV6-6	TRBJ1-2	CASSRDRGIDGYTF	TGTGCCAGCAGCCGCGACAGGGGCATTGATGGCTACACCTTC
13	many	.	TRBV7-2	TRBJ1-1	CASSLSAGTEAFF	TGTGCCAGCAGCTTATCCGCTGGAACTGAAGCTTTCTTT
16	.	.	TRBV28	TRBJ2-3	CASSEIGTALTDTQYF	TGTGCCAGCAGTGAGATCGGGACGGCACTCACAGATACGCAGTATTTT
14	.	.	TRBV24-1	TRBJ2-3	CATSDPRTTVTQYF	TGTGCCACCAGTGACCCTAGAACAACAGTTACGCAGTATTTT
16	many	.	TRBV18	TRBJ1-3	CASSPVAGRSGNTIYF	TGTGCCAGCTCACCAGTGGCGGGGCGCTCTGGAAACACCATATATTTT
13	.	.	TRBV20-1	TRBJ2-1	CSASGTGFDEQFF	TGCAGTGCTTCCGGGACCGGCTTTGATGAGCAGTTCTTC
13	.	.	TRBV11-2	TRBJ2-1	CASSALGYNEQFF	TGTGCCAGCAGCGCCCTGGGCTACAATGAGCAGTTCTTC
16	many	.	TRBV6-5	TRBJ1-5	CASSPSIGGGVQPQHF	TGTGCCAGCAGTCCGTCTATTGGGGGGGGAGTTCAGCCCCAGCATTTT
14	.	TRBD1	TRBV20-1	TRBJ2-3	CSASQQGPPDTQYF	TGCAGTGCTTCTCAACAGGGGCCCCCCGATACGCAGTATTTT
11	.	.	TRBV7-6	TRBJ1-4	CASSLGKKLFF	TGTGCCAGCAGCTTAGGGAAAAAACTGTTTTTT
17	.	.	TRBV3-2	TRBJ1-6	CASSQRAGIRDLTPLHF	TGTGCCAGCAGCCAACGGGCGGGGATTCGGGATTTGACACCCCTCCACTTT
14	few	.	TRBV29-1	TRBJ1-1	CSVSDQGGGTEAFF	TGCAGCGTCTCCGATCAAGGAGGTGGCACTGAAGCTTTCTTT
13	many	.	TRBV4-1	TRBJ2-7	CASSSRWGGEQYF	TGCGCCAGCAGCTCAAGGTGGGGCGGCGAGCAGTACTTC
13	.	.	TRBV28	TRBJ1-4	CASSPGRREKLFF	TGTGCCAGCAGTCCGGGAAGGCGCGAAAAACTGTTTTTT
14	.	.	TRBV3-1	TRBJ1-2	CASSPGGVGYGYTF	TGTGCCAGCTCCCCGGGGGGCGTCGGCTATGGCTACACCTTC
12	.	.	TRBV29-1	TRBJ2-3	CSVVGSTDTQYF	TGCAGCGTTGTCGGCTCCACAGATACGCAGTATTTT
15	many	.	TRBV9	TRBJ2-4	CASSVAGGAKNIQYF	TGTGCCAGCAGCGTGGCAGGGGGGGCCAAAAACATTCAGTACTTC
11	.	.	TRBV29-1	TRBJ1-2	CSVEIIHGYTF	TGCAGCGTTGAAATTATTCATGGCTACACCTTC
17	few	TRBD1	TRBV5-1	TRBJ2-3	CASSPGLRDRVQDTQYF	TGCGCCAGCAGCCCGGGCCTCCGGGACAGGGTACAAGATACGCAGTATTTT
11	many	TRBD1	TRBV20-1	TRBJ2-1	CSAGQGTEQFF	TGCAGTGCGGGACAGGGAACTGAGCAGTTCTTC
13	.	.	TRBV12-3/TRBV12-4	TRBJ2-2	CASRPLNTGELFF	TGTGCCAGCAGGCCTTTGAACACCGGGGAGCTGTTTTTT
15	many	TRBD2	TRBV28	TRBJ2-3	CASSLVVGGGDTQYF	TGTGCCAGCAGTTTGGTGGTTGGCGGGGGAGATACGCAGTATTTT
15	many	TRBD2	TRBV4-3	TRBJ2-7	CASSQGTSFTYEQYF	TGCGCCAGCAGCCAAGGGACTAGCTTTACCTACGAGCAGTACTTC
15	few	.	TRBV5-4	TRBJ2-6	CASSARSSGANVLTF	TGTGCCAGCAGCGCGCGTAGCTCTGGGGCCAACGTCCTGACTTTC
16	few	TRBD1	TRBV5-4	TRBJ2-1	CASSPPGQEAYNEQFF	TGTGCCAGCAGCCCTCCCGGACAGGAAGCCTACAATGAGCAGTTCTTC
14	few	.	TRBV19	TRBJ1-1	CASSISGLTRVAFF	TGTGCCAGTAGTATCTCGGGACTCACGCGGGTAGCTTTCTTT
15	.	TRBD2	TRBV7-2	TRBJ2-1	CASSFSGGAYNEQFF	TGTGCCAGCAGCTTCAGCGGGGGGGCCTACAATGAGCAGTTCTTC
14	.	.	TRBV20-1	TRBJ2-7	CSARVVLRNYEQYF	TGCAGTGCTAGAGTCGTACTCAGGAATTACGAGCAGTACTTC
12	.	.	TRBV5-1	TRBJ1-1	CASGDLNTEAFF	TGCGCCAGCGGCGATCTGAACACTGAAGCTTTCTTT
11	many	.	TRBV28	TRBJ2-1	CASSPEDEQFF	TGTGCCAGCAGCCCCGAGGATGAGCAGTTCTTC
12	.	.	TRBV6-5	TRBJ2-5	CASSKRLLTQYF	TGTGCCAGCAGCAAGCGCCTATTGACCCAGTACTTC
17	.	TRBD1	TRBV6-5	TRBJ1-2	CASSFGQGGAQSGGYTF	TGTGCCAGCAGTTTCGGACAGGGAGGAGCTCAGTCGGGTGGCTACACCTTC
19	.	TRBD2	TRBV5-4	TRBJ2-4	CASSLAGTSGGKAKNIQYF	TGTGCCAGCAGCTTGGCCGGTACTAGCGGGGGGAAGGCCAAAAACATTCAGTACTTC
16	.	TRBD2	TRBV6-2/TRBV6-3	TRBJ2-3	CASSPQGGLATDTQYF	TGTGCCAGCAGTCCGCAGGGGGGACTAGCCACAGATACGCAGTATTTT
16	.	.	TRBV6-1	TRBJ2-1	CASSLFRDNTYNEQFF	TGTGCCAGCAGCCTCTTCCGGGACAATACCTACAATGAGCAGTTCTTC
15	.	TRBD1	TRBV11-2	TRBJ1-5	CASSFDRGQNQPQHF	TGTGCCAGCAGCTTTGACAGGGGCCAAAATCAGCCCCAGCATTTT
13	.	TRBD1	TRBV6-5	TRBJ1-1	CASSPQGQGSTFF	TGTGCCAGCAGCCCCCAGGGACAGGGGTCGACTTTCTTT
15	.	.	TRBV5-6	TRBJ1-1	CASSLGLAVNTEAFF	TGTGCCAGCAGCTTGGGGTTGGCGGTGAACACTGAAGCTTTCTTT